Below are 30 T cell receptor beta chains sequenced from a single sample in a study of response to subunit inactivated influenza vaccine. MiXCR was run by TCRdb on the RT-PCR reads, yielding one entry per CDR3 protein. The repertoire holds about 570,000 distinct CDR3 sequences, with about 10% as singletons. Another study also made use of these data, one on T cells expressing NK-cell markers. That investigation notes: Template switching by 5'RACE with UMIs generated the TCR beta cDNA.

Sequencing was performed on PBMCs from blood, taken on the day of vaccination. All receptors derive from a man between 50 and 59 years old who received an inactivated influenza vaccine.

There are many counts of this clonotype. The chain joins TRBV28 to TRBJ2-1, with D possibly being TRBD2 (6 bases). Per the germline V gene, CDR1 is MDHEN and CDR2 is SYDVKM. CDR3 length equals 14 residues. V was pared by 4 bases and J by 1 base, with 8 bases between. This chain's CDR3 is CASSSSGSYNEQFF. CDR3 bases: TGTGCCAGCAGTTCGAGCGGGTCCTACAATGAGCAGTTCTTC.

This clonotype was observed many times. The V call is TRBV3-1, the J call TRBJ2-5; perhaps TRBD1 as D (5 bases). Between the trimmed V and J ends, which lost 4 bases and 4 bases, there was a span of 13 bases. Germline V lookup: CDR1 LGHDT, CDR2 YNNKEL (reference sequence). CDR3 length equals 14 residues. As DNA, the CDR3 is TGTGCCAGCAGCCCACATGCAGGGATAGAGACCCAGTACTTC. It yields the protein CASSPHAGIETQYF.

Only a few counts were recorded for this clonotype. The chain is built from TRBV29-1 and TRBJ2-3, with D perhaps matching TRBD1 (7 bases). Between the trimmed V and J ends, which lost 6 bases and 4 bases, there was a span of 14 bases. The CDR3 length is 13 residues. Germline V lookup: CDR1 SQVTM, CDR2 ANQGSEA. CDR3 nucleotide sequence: TGCAGCGTGCGACAGGGAGGAGCAGATACGCAGTATTTT. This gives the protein CSVRQGGADTQYF.

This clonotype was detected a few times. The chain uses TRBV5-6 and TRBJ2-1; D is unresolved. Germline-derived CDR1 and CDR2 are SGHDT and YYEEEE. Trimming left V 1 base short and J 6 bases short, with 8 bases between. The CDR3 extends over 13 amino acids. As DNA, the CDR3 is TGTGCCAGCAGCTTGACATATTCCAATGAGCAGTTCTTC. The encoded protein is CASSLTYSNEQFF. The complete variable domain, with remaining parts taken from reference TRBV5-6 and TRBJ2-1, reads DAGVTQSPTHLIKTRGQQVTLRCSPKSGHDTVSWYQQALGQGPQFIFQYYEEEERQRGNFPDRFSGHQFPNYSSELNVNALLLGDSALYLCASSLTYSNEQFFGPGTRLTVL.

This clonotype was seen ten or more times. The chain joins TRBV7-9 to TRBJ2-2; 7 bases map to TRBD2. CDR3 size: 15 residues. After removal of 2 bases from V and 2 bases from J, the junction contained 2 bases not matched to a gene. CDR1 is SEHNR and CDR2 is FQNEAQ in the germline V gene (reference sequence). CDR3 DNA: TGTGCCAGCAGCTTAACTAGCGTTAACACCGGGGAGCTGTTTTTT. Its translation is CASSLTSVNTGELFF.

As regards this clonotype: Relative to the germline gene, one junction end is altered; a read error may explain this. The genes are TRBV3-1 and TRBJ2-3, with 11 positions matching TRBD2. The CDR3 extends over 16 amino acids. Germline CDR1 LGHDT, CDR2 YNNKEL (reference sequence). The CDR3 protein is CASSQELAGGTDAQYF. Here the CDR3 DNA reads TGTGCCAGCAGCCAAGAGCTAGCGGGGGGCACAGATGCGCAGTATTTT.

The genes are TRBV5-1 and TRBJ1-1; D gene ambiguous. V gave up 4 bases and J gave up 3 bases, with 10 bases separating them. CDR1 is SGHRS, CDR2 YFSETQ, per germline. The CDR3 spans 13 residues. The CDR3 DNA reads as TGCGCCAGCAGCCCTTTGTCGTACACTGAAGCTTTCTTT. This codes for CASSPLSYTEAFF.

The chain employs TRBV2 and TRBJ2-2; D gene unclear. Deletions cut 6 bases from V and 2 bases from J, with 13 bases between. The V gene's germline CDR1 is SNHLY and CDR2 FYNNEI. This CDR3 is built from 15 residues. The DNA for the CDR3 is TGTGCCAGCAGCTCCTTACGCCGCAACACCGGGGAGCTGTTTTTT. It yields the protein CASSSLRRNTGELFF.

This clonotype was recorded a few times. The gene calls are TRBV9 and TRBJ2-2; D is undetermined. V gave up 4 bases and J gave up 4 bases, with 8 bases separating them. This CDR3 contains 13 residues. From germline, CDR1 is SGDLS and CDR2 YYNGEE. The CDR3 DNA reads TGTGCCAGCAGCTCCCGGTTCACCGGGGAGCTGTTTTTT. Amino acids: CASSSRFTGELFF.

CDR3 sequence: CSVPVAVGTQYF. CDR3 coding DNA: TGCAGCGTACCGGTCGCTGTTGGGACCCAGTACTTC. The chain uses TRBV29-1 and TRBJ2-5; D not resolved. Trimming removed 6 bases from V and 7 bases from J, with 15 bases in between. Germline-derived CDR1 and CDR2 are SQVTM and ANQGSEA. This CDR3 has 12 residues.

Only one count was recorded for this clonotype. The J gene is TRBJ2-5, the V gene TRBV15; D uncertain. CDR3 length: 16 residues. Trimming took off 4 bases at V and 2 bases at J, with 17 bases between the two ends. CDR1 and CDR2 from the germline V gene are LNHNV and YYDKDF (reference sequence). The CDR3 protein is CATSIPRREVQETQYF. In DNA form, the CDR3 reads TGTGCCACCAGCATCCCCCGACGTGAGGTACAAGAGACCCAGTACTTC.

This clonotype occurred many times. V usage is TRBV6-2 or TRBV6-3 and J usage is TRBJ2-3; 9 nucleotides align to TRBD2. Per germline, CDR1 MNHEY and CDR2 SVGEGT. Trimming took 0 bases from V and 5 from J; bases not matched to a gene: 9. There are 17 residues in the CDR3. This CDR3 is CASSYSASGVIRDTQYF. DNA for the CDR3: TGTGCCAGCAGTTACTCCGCTAGCGGGGTCATCAGAGATACGCAGTATTTT.

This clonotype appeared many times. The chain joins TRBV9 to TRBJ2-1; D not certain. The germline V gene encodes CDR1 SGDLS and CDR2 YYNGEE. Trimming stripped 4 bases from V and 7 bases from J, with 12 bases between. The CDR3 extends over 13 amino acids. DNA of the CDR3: TGTGCCAGCAGCCTTAGAGAATGGAATGAGCAGTTCTTC. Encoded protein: CASSLREWNEQFF. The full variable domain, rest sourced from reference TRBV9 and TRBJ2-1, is DSGVTQTPKHLITATGQRVTLRCSPRSGDLSVYWYQQSLDQGLQFLIQYYNGEERAKGNILERFSAQQFPDLHSELNLSSLELGDSALYFCASSLREWNEQFFGPGTRLTVL.

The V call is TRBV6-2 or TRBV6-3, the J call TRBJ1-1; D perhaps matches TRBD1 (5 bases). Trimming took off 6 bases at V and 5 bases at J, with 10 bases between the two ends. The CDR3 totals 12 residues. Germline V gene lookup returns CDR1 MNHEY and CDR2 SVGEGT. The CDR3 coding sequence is TGTGCCAGCAGCCAGACAGCTACTGAAGCTTTCTTT. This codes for CASSQTATEAFF.

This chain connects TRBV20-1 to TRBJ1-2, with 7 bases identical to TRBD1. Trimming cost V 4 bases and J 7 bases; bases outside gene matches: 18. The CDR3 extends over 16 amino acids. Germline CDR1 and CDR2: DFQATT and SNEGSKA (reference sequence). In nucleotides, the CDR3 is TGCAGTGCTATTCCGGGACAGAGGAAGTGGGGATCTGGCTACACCTTC. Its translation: CSAIPGQRKWGSGYTF.

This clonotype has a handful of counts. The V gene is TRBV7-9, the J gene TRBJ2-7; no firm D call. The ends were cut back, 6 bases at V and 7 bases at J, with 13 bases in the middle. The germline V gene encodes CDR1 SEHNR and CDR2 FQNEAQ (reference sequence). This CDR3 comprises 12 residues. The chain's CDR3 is CASRSESYEQYF. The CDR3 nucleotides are TGTGCCAGCAGAAGTGAGAGTTATGAGCAGTACTTC.

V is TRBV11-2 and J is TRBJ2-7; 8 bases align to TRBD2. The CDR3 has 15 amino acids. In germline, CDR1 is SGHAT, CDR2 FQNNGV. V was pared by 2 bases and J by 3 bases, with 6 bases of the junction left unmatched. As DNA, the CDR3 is TGTGCCAGCAGCTTATACGCGGGGGGACACTACGAGCAGTACTTC. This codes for CASSLYAGGHYEQYF.

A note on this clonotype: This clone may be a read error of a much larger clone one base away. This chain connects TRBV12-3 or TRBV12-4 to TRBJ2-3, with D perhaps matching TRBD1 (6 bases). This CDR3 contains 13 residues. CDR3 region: CASSFNRAETQYF. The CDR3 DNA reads TGTGCCAGCAGTTTTAACAGGGCAGAAACGCAGTATTTT.

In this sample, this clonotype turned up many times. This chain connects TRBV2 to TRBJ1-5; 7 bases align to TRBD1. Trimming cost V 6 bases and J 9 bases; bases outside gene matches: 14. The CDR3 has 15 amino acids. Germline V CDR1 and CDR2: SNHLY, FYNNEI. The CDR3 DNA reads TGTGCCAGCAGCGCCGGGACAGATACGGGAGGGCCCCAGCATTTT. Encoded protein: CASSAGTDTGGPQHF.

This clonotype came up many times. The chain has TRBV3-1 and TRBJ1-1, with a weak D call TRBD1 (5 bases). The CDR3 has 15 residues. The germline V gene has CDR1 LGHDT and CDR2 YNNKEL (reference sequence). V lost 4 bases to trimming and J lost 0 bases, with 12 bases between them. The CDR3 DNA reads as TGTGCCAGCAGCCCCCCGGGGGTGGTGAACACTGAAGCTTTCTTT. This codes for CASSPPGVVNTEAFF.

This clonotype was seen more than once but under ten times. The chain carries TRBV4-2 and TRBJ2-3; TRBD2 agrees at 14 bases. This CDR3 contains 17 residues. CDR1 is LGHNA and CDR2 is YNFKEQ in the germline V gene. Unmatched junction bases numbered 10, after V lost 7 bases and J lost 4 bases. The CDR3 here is CASNPTSGGASADTQYF. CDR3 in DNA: TGTGCCAGCAACCCGACTAGCGGGGGGGCTTCGGCAGATACGCAGTATTTT.

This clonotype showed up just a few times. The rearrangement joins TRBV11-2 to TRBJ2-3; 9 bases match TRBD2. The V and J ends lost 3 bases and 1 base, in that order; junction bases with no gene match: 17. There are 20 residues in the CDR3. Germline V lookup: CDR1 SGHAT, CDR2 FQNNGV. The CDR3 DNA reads TGTGCCAGCAGCTTGCCAGTGGCTAGCGGGATCTACCGGGGCACAGATACGCAGTATTTT. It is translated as CASSLPVASGIYRGTDTQYF.

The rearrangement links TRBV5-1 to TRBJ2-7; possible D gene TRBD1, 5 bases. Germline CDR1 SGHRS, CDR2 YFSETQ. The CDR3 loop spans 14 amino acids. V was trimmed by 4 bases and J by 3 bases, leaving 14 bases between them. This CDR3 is CASSQWIDSYEQYF. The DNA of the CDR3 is TGCGCCAGCAGCCAATGGATCGACAGCTACGAGCAGTACTTC.

CDR3 DNA: TGCAGTGCTAGAGGGTCAGACTACGAGCAGTACTTC. Protein: CSARGSDYEQYF. The rearrangement joins TRBV20-1 to TRBJ2-7; D gene unclear. Trimming shortened V by 1 base and J by 3 bases, and 7 bases separated the two germline ends. CDR1 is DFQATT, CDR2 SNEGSKA, per germline (reference sequence). The CDR3 has 12 residues.

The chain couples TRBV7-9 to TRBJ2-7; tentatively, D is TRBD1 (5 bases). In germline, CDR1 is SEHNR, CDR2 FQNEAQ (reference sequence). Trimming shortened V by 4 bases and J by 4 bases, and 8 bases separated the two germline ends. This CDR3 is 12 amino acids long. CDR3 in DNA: TGTGCCAGCAGCTGGAGACAGTACGAGCAGTACTTC. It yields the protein CASSWRQYEQYF. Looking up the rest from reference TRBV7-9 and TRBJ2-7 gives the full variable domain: DTGVSQNPRHKITKRGQNVTFRCDPISEHNRLYWYRQTLGQGPEFLTYFQNEAQLEKSRLLSDRFSAERPKGSFSTLEIQRTEQGDSAMYLCASSWRQYEQYFGPGTRLTVT.

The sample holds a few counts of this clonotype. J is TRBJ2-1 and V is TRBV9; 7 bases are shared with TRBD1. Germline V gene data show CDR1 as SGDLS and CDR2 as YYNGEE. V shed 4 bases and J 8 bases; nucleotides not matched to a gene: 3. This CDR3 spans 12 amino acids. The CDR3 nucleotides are TGTGCCAGCAGCTATACAGGGGATGAGCAGTTCTTC. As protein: CASSYTGDEQFF.

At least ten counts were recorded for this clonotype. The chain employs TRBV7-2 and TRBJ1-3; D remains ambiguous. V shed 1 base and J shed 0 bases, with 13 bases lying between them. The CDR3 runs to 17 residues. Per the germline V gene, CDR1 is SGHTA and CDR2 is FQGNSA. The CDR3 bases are TGTGCCAGCAGCTTAGTGGAGGTTCAAAGCTCTGGAAACACCATATATTTT. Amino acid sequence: CASSLVEVQSSGNTIYF.

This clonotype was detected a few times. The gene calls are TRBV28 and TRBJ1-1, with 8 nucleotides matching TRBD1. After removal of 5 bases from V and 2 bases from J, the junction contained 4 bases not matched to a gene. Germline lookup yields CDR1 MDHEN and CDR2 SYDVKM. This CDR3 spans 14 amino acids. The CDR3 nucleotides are TGTGCCAGCAGTCTGGACAGGGAAAACACTGAAGCTTTCTTT. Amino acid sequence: CASSLDRENTEAFF.

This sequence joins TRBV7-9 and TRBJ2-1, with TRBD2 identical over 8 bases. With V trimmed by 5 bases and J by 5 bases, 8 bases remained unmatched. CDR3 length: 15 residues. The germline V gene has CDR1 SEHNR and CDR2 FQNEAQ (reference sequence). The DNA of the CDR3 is TGTGCCAGCAGCCCCGGGACTAGGGCCGACAATGAGCAGTTCTTC. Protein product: CASSPGTRADNEQFF. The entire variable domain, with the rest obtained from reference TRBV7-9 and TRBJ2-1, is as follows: DTGVSQNPRHKITKRGQNVTFRCDPISEHNRLYWYRQTLGQGPEFLTYFQNEAQLEKSRLLSDRFSAERPKGSFSTLEIQRTEQGDSAMYLCASSPGTRADNEQFFGPGTRLTVL.

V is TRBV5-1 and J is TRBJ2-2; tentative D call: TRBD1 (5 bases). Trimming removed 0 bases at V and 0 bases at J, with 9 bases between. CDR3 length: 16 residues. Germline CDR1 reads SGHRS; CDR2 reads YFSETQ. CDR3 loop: CASSLGQGANTGELFF. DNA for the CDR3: TGCGCCAGCAGCTTGGGGCAGGGCGCGAACACCGGGGAGCTGTTTTTT.